This passage covers 30 T cell receptor beta chains from one sample sequenced in a study of blood T cell repertoires in COVID-19 (dated by TCRdb to the early 2020s). Receptors were amplified or captured by the immunoSEQ multiplex PCR assay. The immuneACCESS repertoire file appears here via TCRdb, limited to in-frame rearrangements. These files lack a portion of the clones; in checked studies, under half of the deficit traces to unresolved V genes, and the cause of the others is not known. The sample table contains some 130,000 clones; only one count was recorded for roughly 83% of them. The top ten clonotypes cover 3% to 4.5% of the sample. The sample consisted of peripheral blood. The origin of the receptors is a woman older than 75 with acute or convalescent COVID-19.

The chain uses TRBV28 and TRBJ1-1, with TRBD1 matching over 9 bases. The CDR3 runs to 12 residues. Germline values: CDR1 MDHEN, CDR2 SYDVKM. Trimming took 4 bases from V and 11 from J; bases not matched to a gene: 5. DNA for the CDR3: TGTGCCAGCAGTTCCGGGACAGGGTACGCTTTCTTT. This sequence encodes CASSSGTGYAFF.

The CDR3 nucleotides read TGCGCCAGCAGAACCGGGACAGGGCAAGAGACCCAGTACTTC. The encoded protein is CASRTGTGQETQYF. V and J are TRBV5-1 and TRBJ2-5; 9 nucleotides align to TRBD1. Trimming took 5 bases from V and 2 from J; bases not matched to a gene: 4. Per germline, CDR1 SGHRS and CDR2 YFSETQ. This CDR3 is 14 amino acids long.

Only one count was recorded for this clone. V usage is TRBV30 and J usage is TRBJ2-1, with no clear D. The length of the CDR3 is 11 residues. Germline V gene sequence: CDR1 GTSNPN, CDR2 SVGIG (reference sequence). The V gene lost 1 base and the J gene lost 7 bases, with 5 bases spanning the gap. CDR3 in DNA: TGTGCCTGGAGTGACAGAAATGAGCAGTTCTTC. Translation: CAWSDRNEQFF.

This clone was counted a single time. The chain couples TRBV5-1 to TRBJ1-2, with D tentatively TRBD1 (5 bases). Trimming took 4 bases from V and 5 from J, leaving 15 bases between them. The CDR3 has 14 amino acids. CDR1 and CDR2 (germline): SGHRS, YFSETQ. This chain's CDR3 is CASSNLGGIYGYTF. CDR3 bases: TGCGCCAGCAGCAACCTGGGGGGAATATATGGCTACACCTTC.

This clone was seen once. The V call is TRBV5-1, the J call TRBJ2-3; the D gene is possibly TRBD2 (5 bases). Germline values: CDR1 SGHRS, CDR2 YFSETQ. The V end was cut by 4 bases, the J end by 4 bases, with 16 bases between. This CDR3 is 15 amino acids long. CDR3 residues: CASSPGLQRADTQYF. In nucleotides, the CDR3 is TGCGCCAGCAGCCCCGGGCTCCAGAGGGCAGATACGCAGTATTTT.

V and J are TRBV7-3 and TRBJ1-1, with 7 bases matching TRBD1. Germline CDR1 is SGHTA and CDR2 is FQGTGA. Trimming at V came to 6 bases and at J to 11 bases, leaving 6 bases not matched to a gene. CDR3 size: 11 residues. The CDR3 here is CASRTGEWAFF. The CDR3 coding sequence is TGTGCCAGCAGAACAGGGGAGTGGGCTTTCTTT.

This chain uses TRBV27 with TRBJ1-4, with D possibly TRBD1 on 6 matching bases. Germline V CDR1 and CDR2: MNHEY, SMNVEV (reference sequence). The CDR3 extends over 14 amino acids. Trimming removed 6 bases from V and 4 bases from J, with 12 bases in between. The CDR3 DNA reads TGTGCCAGCAGCATCAGGGGCCTTAATGAAAAACTGTTTTTT. Encoded protein: CASSIRGLNEKLFF.

V and J are TRBV7-9 and TRBJ2-7, with D possibly being TRBD1 (5 bases). CDR1 and CDR2 from the germline V gene are SEHNR and FQNEAQ (reference sequence). Trimming removed 8 bases at V and 2 bases at J, with 10 bases between. This CDR3 is 12 amino acids long. In DNA form, the CDR3 reads TGTGCCAGCGGGTCGACAGCCTACGAGCAGTACTTC. Amino acids: CASGSTAYEQYF.

This clone was found a few times. J is TRBJ2-7 and V is TRBV30, with TRBD2 matching 12 bases. The CDR3 sequence is 14 residues long. V gave up 5 bases and J gave up 4 bases; unmatched junction bases: 6. Germline CDR1 and CDR2: GTSNPN and SVGIG (reference sequence). The CDR3 DNA reads TGTGCCTGGGATCGGACTAGCGGGGAATACGAGCAGTACTTC. It specifies CAWDRTSGEYEQYF.

The table lists this clone with a few counts. The rearrangement uses TRBV4-2 and TRBJ1-1; 8 bases align to TRBD1. Germline loops: CDR1 LGHNA, CDR2 YNFKEQ. The CDR3 sequence is 15 residues long. With 0 bases clipped from V and 5 bases from J, the junction kept 5 bases outside the gene matches. This CDR3 is CASSQDGQGRTEAFF. CDR3 coding DNA: TGTGCCAGCAGCCAAGATGGACAGGGAAGAACTGAAGCTTTCTTT.

The sample holds a few counts of this clone. This chain connects TRBV5-4 to TRBJ2-5, with 8 nucleotides matching TRBD2. V trimming: 4 bases; J trimming: 5 bases; junction bases outside the gene matches: 10. Per the germline V gene, CDR1 is SGHNT and CDR2 is YYREEE (reference sequence). The CDR3 has 15 residues. CDR3 protein: CASSPRSGSGETQYF. Here the CDR3 DNA reads TGTGCCAGCAGCCCACGGAGCGGGAGCGGGGAGACCCAGTACTTC. Using reference TRBV5-4 and TRBJ2-5 for the parts outside the CDR3, the full variable domain is ETGVTQSPTHLIKTRGQQVTLRCSSQSGHNTVSWYQQALGQGPQFIFQYYREEENGRGNFPPRFSGLQFPNYSSELNVNALELDDSALYLCASSPRSGSGETQYFGPGTRLLVL.

The CDR3 protein is CASSEPTGFLTEAFF. CDR3 sequence (DNA): TGTGCCAGCAGCGAACCGACAGGCTTTTTGACTGAAGCTTTCTTT. The chain has TRBV5-4 and TRBJ1-1, with D possibly matching TRBD1 (6 bases). V was shortened by 4 bases and J by 5 bases, with 18 bases between the two germline ends. This CDR3 has 15 residues. Germline V gives CDR1 SGHNT, CDR2 YYREEE (reference sequence).

The chain joins TRBV14 to TRBJ1-4, with D unclear. Trimming shortened V by 3 bases and J by 5 bases, and 16 bases separated the two germline ends. The CDR3 is 16 amino acids. Germline-derived CDR1 and CDR2 are SGHDN and FVKESK. The CDR3 DNA follows: TGTGCCAGCAGCCACCTCCCGGCAGGTCCCAATGAAAAACTGTTTTTT. As protein: CASSHLPAGPNEKLFF. Variable domain in full (rest from reference TRBV14 and TRBJ1-4): EAGVTQFPSHSVIEKGQTVTLRCDPISGHDNLYWYRRVMGKEIKFLLHFVKESKQDESGMPNNRFLAERTGGTYSTLKVQPAELEDSGVYFCASSHLPAGPNEKLFFGSGTQLSVL.

This rearrangement joins TRBV7-9 to TRBJ2-3; possible D gene TRBD2, 6 bases. CDR3 length: 16 residues. V was clipped by 4 bases and J by 0 bases, with 14 bases between them. From germline, CDR1 is SEHNR and CDR2 FQNEAQ (reference sequence). CDR3 nucleotide sequence: TGTGCCAGCAGCTCTGGGTGGAGGGAGAGCACAGATACGCAGTATTTT. Its translation is CASSSGWRESTDTQYF.

V is TRBV27 and J is TRBJ2-3; 12 nucleotides line up with TRBD1. The CDR3 length is 17 residues. V trimming: 4 bases; J trimming: 2 bases; junction bases outside the gene matches: 7. Germline CDR1 reads MNHEY; CDR2 reads SMNVEV (reference sequence). The CDR3: CASSSAGTGGFTDTQYF. The CDR3 region has the DNA TGTGCCAGCAGTTCCGCCGGGACAGGGGGCTTCACAGATACGCAGTATTTT.

The chain combines TRBV7-2 with TRBJ2-1; 14 bases fit TRBD2. This CDR3 region has 16 residues. CDR1 and CDR2 from the germline V gene are SGHTA and FQGNSA. Losses at the gene ends were 5 bases for V and 6 bases for J; bases not matched to a gene: 6. CDR3 amino acids: CASSPMGLAGANEQFF. In DNA, the CDR3 is TGTGCCAGCAGCCCGATGGGACTAGCGGGGGCCAATGAGCAGTTCTTC.

The table lists this clone with a count of one. V gene TRBV7-8 combines with J gene TRBJ1-2; no reliable D call. The V end lost 4 bases, the J end lost 4 bases, and 16 bases lay between the germline ends. This CDR3 is built from 15 residues. Germline CDR1 SGHVS, CDR2 FQNEAQ. The CDR3 protein is CASSSTRVGGYGYTF. The CDR3 nucleotides read TGTGCCAGCAGCTCAACTAGGGTAGGCGGCTATGGCTACACCTTC.

This clone showed up just a few times. The rearrangement links TRBV10-3 to TRBJ1-5; 8 bases line up with TRBD1. The CDR3 totals 15 residues. Germline V gives CDR1 ENHRY, CDR2 SYGVKD. The V and J ends lost 0 bases and 5 bases, in that order; junction bases with no gene match: 3. CDR3 sequence (DNA): TGTGCCATCAGTGAGTCGTCAGGGGGCCATCAGCCCCAGCATTTT. Protein: CAISESSGGHQPQHF.

The CDR3 loop is CASSYQGAGNTIYF. For the CDR3, the DNA is TGTGCCAGCAGTTACCAGGGGGCCGGAAACACCATATATTTT. The gene calls are TRBV28 and TRBJ1-3, with 8 bases fitting TRBD1. The V segment lost 4 bases and the J segment 4 bases; nucleotides outside the gene matches: 3. Germline V gene sequence: CDR1 MDHEN, CDR2 SYDVKM. The CDR3 runs to 14 residues.

This clone was seen only a few times. The CDR3 spells CAISAQGTNYGYTF. The DNA of the CDR3 is TGTGCCATCAGTGCACAGGGGACTAACTATGGCTACACCTTC. This chain connects TRBV10-3 to TRBJ1-2; TRBD1 agrees at 7 bases. There are 14 residues in the CDR3. Germline V lookup: CDR1 ENHRY, CDR2 SYGVKD. Unmatched junction bases numbered 2, after V lost 4 bases and J lost 0 bases.

The chain couples TRBV24-1 to TRBJ2-2, with D maybe TRBD1 (6 bases). V lost 0 bases and J lost 2, with 9 bases in between. This CDR3 contains 16 residues. Germline V gene sequence: CDR1 KGHDR, CDR2 SFDVKD. The CDR3 DNA sequence: TGTGCCACCAGTGATTTGAAGGACAGAAACACCGGGGAGCTGTTTTTT. Amino acid sequence: CATSDLKDRNTGELFF.

This clone was counted a single time. The V and J genes are TRBV4-2 and TRBJ2-7; no firm D call. The CDR3 is 12 residues long. V dropped 6 bases and J dropped 3 bases, with 9 bases sitting between them. Germline CDR1 reads LGHNA; CDR2 reads YNFKEQ. CDR3: CASSQLGYEQYF. CDR3 DNA sequence: TGTGCCAGCAGTCAGCTAGGCTACGAGCAGTACTTC.

V gene TRBV11-3 combines with J gene TRBJ1-1; 8 positions agree with TRBD1. The CDR3 spans 13 residues. The germline V gene encodes CDR1 SGHNT and CDR2 YENEEA. With 6 bases clipped from V and 11 bases from J, the junction kept 11 bases outside the gene matches. The CDR3 here is CASRLLQGARAFF. CDR3 nucleotide sequence: TGTGCCAGCAGACTACTCCAGGGGGCGCGGGCTTTCTTT.

The CDR3 bases are TGTGCCAGTAGTGCCAACAGGGGACAAGAGACCCAGTACTTC. This codes for CASSANRGQETQYF. This chain links TRBV19 with TRBJ2-5, with TRBD1 matching 7 bases. The CDR3 totals 14 residues. The germline gives CDR1 LNHDA, CDR2 SQIVND (reference sequence). V was pared by 5 bases and J by 2 bases, with 5 bases of the junction left unmatched.

The V gene is TRBV6-5, the J gene TRBJ1-1, with 8 bases lining up with TRBD1. The CDR3 contains 14 residues. The germline CDR1 and CDR2 sequences are MNHEY and SVGAGI. V shed 6 bases and J 10 bases; nucleotides not matched to a gene: 13. This CDR3 reads CASRSAPGGGGAFF. The DNA of the CDR3 is TGTGCCAGCAGATCAGCACCAGGGGGCGGAGGAGCTTTCTTT.

This chain links TRBV19 with TRBJ1-5, with 11 bases that match TRBD1. CDR1 is LNHDA, CDR2 SQIVND, per germline (reference sequence). This CDR3 is 18 amino acids long. V lost 5 bases and J lost 2; bases outside the gene matches: 11. CDR3 sequence reads: CASSPGTGGIIGNQPQHF. CDR3 in DNA: TGTGCCAGTAGTCCCGGGACAGGGGGGATTATAGGCAATCAGCCCCAGCATTTT.

The chain carries TRBV24-1 and TRBJ1-4; no clear D gene. CDR1 KGHDR and CDR2 SFDVKD come from the germline V gene. V lost 4 bases to trimming and J lost 7 bases, with 15 bases between them. The CDR3 spans 15 residues. The CDR3 sequence: CATSDAGDKPEKLFF. As DNA, the CDR3 is TGTGCCACCAGTGACGCCGGCGACAAACCTGAAAAACTGTTTTTT.

V is TRBV5-1 and J is TRBJ1-3; D may be TRBD1 (6 bases). CDR1 is SGHRS and CDR2 is YFSETQ in the germline V gene. The CDR3 loop spans 16 amino acids. Trimming took off 4 bases at V and 4 bases at J, with 18 bases between the two ends. The CDR3 sequence: CASSPSPGQAGNTIYF. DNA for the CDR3: TGCGCCAGCAGCCCTTCCCCGGGACAAGCCGGAAACACCATATATTTT.

The rearrangement joins TRBV19 to TRBJ2-5; 7 positions agree with TRBD1. The trim removed 1 base at V and 4 bases at J, leaving 6 bases unmatched. This CDR3 is 15 amino acids long. The germline V gene has CDR1 LNHDA and CDR2 SQIVND (reference sequence). The CDR3 loop is CASSIGGQLAETQYF. CDR3 nucleotides: TGTGCCAGTAGTATAGGGGGACAGCTAGCAGAGACCCAGTACTTC. Full variable domain (rest looked up from reference TRBV19 and TRBJ2-5): DGGITQSPKYLFRKEGQNVTLSCEQNLNHDAMYWYRQDPGQGLRLIYYSQIVNDFQKGDIAEGYSVSREKKESFPLTVTSAQKNPTAFYLCASSIGGQLAETQYFGPGTRLLVL.

The rearrangement links TRBV3-1 (or the pseudogene TRBV3-2) to TRBJ2-7; D might be TRBD2 (5 bases). Germline V lookup: CDR1 LGHDT, CDR2 YNNKEL (reference sequence). The CDR3 consists of 15 residues. The ends were cut back, 2 bases at V and 4 bases at J, with 15 bases in the middle. Here the CDR3 DNA reads TGTGCCAGCAGCCAACAGCCGACGGGCGGGTACGAGCAGTACTTC. Translating it yields CASSQQPTGGYEQYF.